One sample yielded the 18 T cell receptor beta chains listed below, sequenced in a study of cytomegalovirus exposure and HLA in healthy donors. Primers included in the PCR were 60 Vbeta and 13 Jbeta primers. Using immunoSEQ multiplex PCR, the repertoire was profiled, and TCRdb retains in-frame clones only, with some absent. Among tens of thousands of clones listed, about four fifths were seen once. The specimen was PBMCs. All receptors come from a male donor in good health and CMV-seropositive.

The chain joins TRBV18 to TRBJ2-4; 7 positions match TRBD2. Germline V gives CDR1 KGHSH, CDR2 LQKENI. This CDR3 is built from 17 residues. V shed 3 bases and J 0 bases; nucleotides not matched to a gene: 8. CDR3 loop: CASSPSQRGTAKNIQYF. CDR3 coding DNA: TGTGCCAGCTCACCTTCCCAGCGGGGAACAGCCAAAAACATTCAGTACTTC. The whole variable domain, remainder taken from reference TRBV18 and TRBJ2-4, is NAGVMQNPRHLVRRRGQEARLRCSPMKGHSHVYWYRQLPEEGLKFMVYLQKENIIDESGMPKERFSAEFPKEGPSILRIQQVVRGDSAAYFCASSPSQRGTAKNIQYFGAGTRLSVL.

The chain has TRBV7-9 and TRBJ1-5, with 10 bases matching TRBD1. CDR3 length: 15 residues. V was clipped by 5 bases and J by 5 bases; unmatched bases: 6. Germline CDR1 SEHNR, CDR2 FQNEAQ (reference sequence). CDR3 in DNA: TGTGCCAGCAGCCATGGGACAGGGGTCTATCAGCCCCAGCATTTT. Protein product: CASSHGTGVYQPQHF.

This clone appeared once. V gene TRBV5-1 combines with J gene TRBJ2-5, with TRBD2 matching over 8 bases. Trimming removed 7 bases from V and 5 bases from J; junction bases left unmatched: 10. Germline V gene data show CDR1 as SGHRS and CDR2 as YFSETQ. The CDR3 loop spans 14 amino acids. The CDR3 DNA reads TGCGCCAGCGGACAAGCGGGAGTCGGGGAGACCCAGTACTTC. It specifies CASGQAGVGETQYF.

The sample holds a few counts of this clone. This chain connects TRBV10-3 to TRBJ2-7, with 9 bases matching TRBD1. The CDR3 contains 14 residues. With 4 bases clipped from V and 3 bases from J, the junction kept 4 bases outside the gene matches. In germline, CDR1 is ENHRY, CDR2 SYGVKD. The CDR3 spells CAISGGQGVYEQYF. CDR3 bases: TGTGCCATCAGTGGGGGACAGGGTGTCTACGAGCAGTACTTC.

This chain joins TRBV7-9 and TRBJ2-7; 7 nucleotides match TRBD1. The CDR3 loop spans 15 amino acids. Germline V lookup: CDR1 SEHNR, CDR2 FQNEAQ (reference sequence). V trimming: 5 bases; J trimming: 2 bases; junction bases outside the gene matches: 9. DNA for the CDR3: TGTGCCAGCAGCCATATTCTTGGGACAGCCTACGAGCAGTACTTC. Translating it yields CASSHILGTAYEQYF.

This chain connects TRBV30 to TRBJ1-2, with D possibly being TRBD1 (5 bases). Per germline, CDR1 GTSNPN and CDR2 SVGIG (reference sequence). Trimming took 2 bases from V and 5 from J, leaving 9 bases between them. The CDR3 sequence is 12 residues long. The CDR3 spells CAWSPGRYGYTF. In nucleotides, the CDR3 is TGTGCCTGGAGTCCAGGGCGGTATGGCTACACCTTC.

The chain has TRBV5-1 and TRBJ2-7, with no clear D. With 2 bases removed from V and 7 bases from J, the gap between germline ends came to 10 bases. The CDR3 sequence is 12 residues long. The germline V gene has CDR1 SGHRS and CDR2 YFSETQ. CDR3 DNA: TGCGCCAGCAGCTTTACCCGGCGGGAGCAGTACTTC. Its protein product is CASSFTRREQYF.

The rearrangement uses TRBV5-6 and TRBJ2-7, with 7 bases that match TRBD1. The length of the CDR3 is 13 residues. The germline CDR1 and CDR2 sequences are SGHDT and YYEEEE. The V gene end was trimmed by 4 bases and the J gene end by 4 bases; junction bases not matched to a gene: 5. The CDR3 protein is CASSLGQIYEQYF. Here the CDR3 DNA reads TGTGCCAGCAGCCTGGGACAGATATACGAGCAGTACTTC. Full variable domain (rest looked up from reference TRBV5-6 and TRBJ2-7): DAGVTQSPTHLIKTRGQQVTLRCSPKSGHDTVSWYQQALGQGPQFIFQYYEEEERQRGNFPDRFSGHQFPNYSSELNVNALLLGDSALYLCASSLGQIYEQYFGPGTRLTVT.

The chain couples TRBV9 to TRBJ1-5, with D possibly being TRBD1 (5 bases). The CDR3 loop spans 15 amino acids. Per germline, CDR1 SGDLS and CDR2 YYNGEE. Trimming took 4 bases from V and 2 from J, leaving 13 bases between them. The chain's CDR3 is CASSFRARRNQPQHF. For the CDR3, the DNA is TGTGCCAGCAGCTTCAGGGCCCGACGCAATCAGCCCCAGCATTTT.

The CDR3 DNA is TGTGCCAGCAGCTTGGAGGCAGACTTCACAGATACGCAGTATTTT. Its protein product is CASSLEADFTDTQYF. This chain joins TRBV5-5 and TRBJ2-3, with no clear D. This CDR3 has 15 amino acids. Trimming shortened V by 0 bases and J by 2 bases, and 10 bases separated the two germline ends. The germline V gene encodes CDR1 SGHKS and CDR2 YYEKEE (reference sequence).

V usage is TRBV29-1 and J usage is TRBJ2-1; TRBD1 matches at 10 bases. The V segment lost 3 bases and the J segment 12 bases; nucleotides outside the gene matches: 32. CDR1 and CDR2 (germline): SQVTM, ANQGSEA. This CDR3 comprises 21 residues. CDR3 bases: TGCAGCGTTGAGACAAGGCATCGGACAGGGGGAATCTTGGAAATGTCAATGGCGCAGTTCTTC. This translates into CSVETRHRTGGILEMSMAQFF.

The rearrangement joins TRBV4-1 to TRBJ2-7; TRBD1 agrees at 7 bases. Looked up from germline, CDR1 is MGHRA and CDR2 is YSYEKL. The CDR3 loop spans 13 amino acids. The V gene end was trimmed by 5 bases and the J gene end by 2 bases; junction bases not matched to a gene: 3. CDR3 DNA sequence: TGCGCCAGCAGCAGGGACAGACCCTACGAGCAGTACTTC. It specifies CASSRDRPYEQYF.

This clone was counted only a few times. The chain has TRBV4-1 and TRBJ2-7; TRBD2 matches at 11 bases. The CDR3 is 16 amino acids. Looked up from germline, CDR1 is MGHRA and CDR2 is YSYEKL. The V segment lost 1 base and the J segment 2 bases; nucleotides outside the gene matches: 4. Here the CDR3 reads CASSQVLAGDTYEQYF. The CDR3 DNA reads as TGCGCCAGCAGCCAAGTACTAGCGGGGGATACCTACGAGCAGTACTTC.

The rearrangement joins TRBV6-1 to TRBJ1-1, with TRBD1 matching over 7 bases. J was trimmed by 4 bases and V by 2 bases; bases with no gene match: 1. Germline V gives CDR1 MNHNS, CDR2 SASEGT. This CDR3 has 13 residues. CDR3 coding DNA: TGTGCCAGCAGTGAACAGGGGGTCACTGAAGCTTTCTTT. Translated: CASSEQGVTEAFF.

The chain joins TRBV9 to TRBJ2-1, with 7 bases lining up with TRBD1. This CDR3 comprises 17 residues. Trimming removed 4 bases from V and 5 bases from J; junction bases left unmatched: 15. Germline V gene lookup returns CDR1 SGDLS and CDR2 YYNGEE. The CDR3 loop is CASSIGTAKKIDNEQFF. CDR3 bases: TGTGCCAGCAGCATCGGGACAGCAAAAAAAATTGACAATGAGCAGTTCTTC.

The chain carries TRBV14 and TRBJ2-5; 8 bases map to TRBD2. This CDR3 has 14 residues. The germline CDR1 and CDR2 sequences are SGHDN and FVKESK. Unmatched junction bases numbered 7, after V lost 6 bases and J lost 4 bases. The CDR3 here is CASRPGLEGETQYF. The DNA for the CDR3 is TGTGCCAGCAGGCCGGGACTAGAAGGAGAGACCCAGTACTTC.

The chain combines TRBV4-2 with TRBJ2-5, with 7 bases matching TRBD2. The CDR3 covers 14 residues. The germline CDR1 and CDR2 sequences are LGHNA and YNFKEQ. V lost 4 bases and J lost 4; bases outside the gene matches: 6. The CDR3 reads CASSRGLVGETQYF. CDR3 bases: TGTGCCAGCAGCCGCGGACTAGTCGGAGAGACCCAGTACTTC.

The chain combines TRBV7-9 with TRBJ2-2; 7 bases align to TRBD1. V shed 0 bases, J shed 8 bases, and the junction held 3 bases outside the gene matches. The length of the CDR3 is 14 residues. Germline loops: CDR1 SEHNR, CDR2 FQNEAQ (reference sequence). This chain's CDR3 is CASSLAGTAGELFF. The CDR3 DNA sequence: TGTGCCAGCAGCTTAGCGGGGACAGCTGGGGAGCTGTTTTTT.